This T cell receptor (beta chain) was observed in a study of siplizumab effects on memory and regulatory T cells. Measured with immunoSEQ multiplex PCR; TCRdb has only the in-frame clones, and not every one. The sample carries about 87,000 clones, roughly 90% recorded once. Study-level findings and limits: No more than a minor fraction of alloreactive clones could be traced back to unstimulated subsets. Siplizumab conditions gave an average of around 70% Treg-derived mappable alloreactive CD4+ clones, versus about 30% for controls. Siplizumab produced a significant reduction in alloreactive sequences that were traceable to unstimulated CD4+ memory cells.

Regarding this clone: Its antigen is not identified.

The CDR3 runs to 14 residues. The germline gives CDR1 SNHLY, CDR2 FYNNEI. Trimming removed 6 bases from V and 7 bases from J, with 15 bases in between. The sequenced sample was Tregs sorted from blood. The receptor comes from a human donor in good health. V and J are TRBV2 and TRBJ2-2; no clear D gene. In DNA form, the CDR3 reads TGTGCCAGCAGGCACTCCCCGGCCAACGGGGAGCTGTTTTTT. Its protein is CASRHSPANGELFF.